This T cell receptor (beta chain) was captured in a study of PD-1 blockade in classical Hodgkin lymphoma. Overall study context: Patients received nivolumab 3 mg/kg intravenously every 2 weeks.

Germline values: CDR1 MNHEY, CDR2 SMNVEV (reference sequence). The junction had 10 bases not matched to a gene; V was cut back by 5 bases and J by 2 bases. The CDR3 loop spans 16 amino acids. General observations from the study: Reported findings placed baseline TCR diversity lower in newly diagnosed patients (compared with healthy donors). Prior to therapy, complete responders displayed diversity much like that of newly diagnosed patients. CD4+ TCR diversity climbed significantly by C4D1, unlike CD8+ TCR diversity.

Time point specified: cycle 4 day 1 (C4D1), after less than 7 weeks of nivolumab. All the patients suffered relapse after autologous stem cell transplantation, and brentuximab vedotin exposure differed. Remarks on this clone: Antigen specificity is unknown.

Produced via immunoSEQ multiplex PCR; TCRdb's table is partial and in-frame only. The sample has roughly 64,000 clones; under 95% are singletons. Here the sequenced sample was peripheral blood mononuclear cells (PBMCs), taken before the fourth cycle of nivolumab. The source of this sequence is a human donor with classical Hodgkin lymphoma. The V gene is TRBV27, the J gene TRBJ2-7; TRBD2 matches 9 bases. Here the CDR3 reads CASSKSLAGTPYEQYF. CDR3 sequence (DNA): TGTGCCAGCAGTAAATCACTAGCGGGCACCCCCTACGAGCAGTACTTC.